Given below is one TCR beta chain in context. Generated by immunoSEQ multiplex PCR, the TCRdb table keeps only in-frame clones and is missing some. The sample records fewer than 200,000 clones, about 83% being singletons. In germline, CDR1 is MNHEY, CDR2 SMNVEV (reference sequence). The CDR3 runs 14 residues. V was pared by 5 bases and J by 3 bases, with 13 bases between. The data belong to a study of blood T cell repertoires in COVID-19. As for the study in general: The cDNA or gDNA used as material had been derived from T cells, B-cell-depleted T cells, or PBMCs.

The origin of this receptor is a young woman who had recovered from COVID-19. This chain connects TRBV27 to TRBJ1-1; D possibly corresponds to TRBD1 (6 bases). The sequenced material came from peripheral blood. CDR3 sequence: CASSPGTLHTEAFF. CDR3 nucleotide sequence: TGTGCCAGCAGTCCCGGGACATTGCACACTGAAGCTTTCTTT.